One sample yielded the 26 T cell receptor beta chains listed below, sequenced in a study of T-cell reconstitution after alpha-beta-depleted transplantation in children (dated by TCRdb to about 2016). Preparation of the library involved PCR. The sequencer listed for this sample is Illumina HiSeq 2500. Molecular barcoding was employed in the preparation of TCR libraries, with unique molecular identifiers being used to normalize TCRbeta repertoire quantification. TCRdb cleaned the public reads at Q25 with fastp, built clones with MiXCR and kept in-frame beta chains. Here each entry gathers all rows of one CDR3 protein and keeps the most common genes and DNA. This sample is represented by about 440,000 distinct CDR3 sequences; around 46% of them were singletons. Approximately 30% of the sample lies in the top ten. Interpreted using the paper, the treatment or condition label stands for: allogeneic hematopoietic cell transplantation with graft depleted of TCRalphabeta T cells and CD19 B cells.

This sample comprised PBMCs, obtained before TCRalphabeta/CD19-depleted stem cell transplant. The receptors come from a girl between 2 and 10 years old with aplastic anemia, due to receive a stem cell transplant.

This clonotype was detected only a few times. V usage is TRBV20-1 and J usage is TRBJ2-1; TRBD2 matches at 8 bases. J was trimmed by 4 bases and V by 4 bases; bases with no gene match: 6. The germline gives CDR1 DFQATT, CDR2 SNEGSKA (reference sequence). CDR3 length: 14 residues. For the CDR3, the DNA is TGCAGTGCTACTAGCGGGCGGAGGTACAATGAGCAGTTCTTC. This sequence encodes CSATSGRRYNEQFF.

This clonotype was seen many times. The chain combines TRBV5-1 with TRBJ2-2, with unresolved D. Germline V CDR1 and CDR2: SGHRS, YFSETQ. With 0 bases removed from V and 4 bases from J, the gap between germline ends came to 10 bases. There are 15 residues in the CDR3. In nucleotides, the CDR3 is TGCGCCAGCAGCTTGGCCGAAGGGATCACCGGGGAGCTGTTTTTT. Translating gives CASSLAEGITGELFF.

The V call is TRBV4-1, the J call TRBJ1-1; no clear D. The CDR3 spans 15 residues. Germline CDR1 and CDR2: MGHRA and YSYEKL. The germline V and J ends were trimmed by 0 bases and 4 bases, with 12 bases remaining between them. CDR3 sequence (DNA): TGCGCCAGCAGCCAAGAGTTGGCTAGACCCACTGAAGCTTTCTTT. Its protein product is CASSQELARPTEAFF.

In its sample, this clonotype was seen a few times. The chain is built from TRBV29-1 and TRBJ1-1; tentatively, D is TRBD1 (5 bases). Germline CDR1 and CDR2: SQVTM and ANQGSEA. The CDR3 is made up of 12 amino acids. V was shortened by 6 bases and J by 6 bases, with 14 bases between the two germline ends. The CDR3 sequence: CSVVGQLAEAFF. DNA of the CDR3: TGCAGCGTAGTGGGGCAGTTGGCTGAAGCTTTCTTT.

The CDR3 sequence: CSARAMTEARGELFF. CDR3 DNA: TGCAGTGCTAGAGCGATGACAGAGGCTCGCGGGGAGCTGTTTTTT. The rearrangement joins TRBV20-1 to TRBJ2-2; D is perhaps TRBD1 (5 bases). CDR3 length: 15 residues. The germline V gene encodes CDR1 DFQATT and CDR2 SNEGSKA (reference sequence). Trimming took 1 base from V and 7 from J, leaving 16 bases between them.

This clonotype was counted many times. The chain uses TRBV20-1 and TRBJ2-3, with a weak D call TRBD1 (6 bases). Germline lookup yields CDR1 DFQATT and CDR2 SNEGSKA (reference sequence). The germline V and J ends were trimmed by 6 bases and 2 bases, with 12 bases remaining between them. The CDR3 extends over 13 amino acids. CDR3 sequence reads: CSARGPLTDTQYF. CDR3 bases: TGCAGTGCCAGGGGACCTCTCACAGATACGCAGTATTTT.

As DNA, the CDR3 is TGTGCCAGCAGTCGCGGACTAGCGGGAGAGGGCAATGAGCAGTTCTTC. This gives the protein CASSRGLAGEGNEQFF. The chain is built from TRBV7-9 and TRBJ2-1; TRBD2 matches 13 bases. This CDR3 region has 16 residues. Germline values: CDR1 SEHNR, CDR2 FQNEAQ (reference sequence). The trim removed 6 bases at V and 6 bases at J, leaving 8 bases unmatched. The complete variable domain, with remaining parts taken from reference TRBV7-9 and TRBJ2-1, reads DTGVSQNPRHKITKRGQNVTFRCDPISEHNRLYWYRQTLGQGPEFLTYFQNEAQLEKSRLLSDRFSAERPKGSFSTLEIQRTEQGDSAMYLCASSRGLAGEGNEQFFGPGTRLTVL.

In this sample, this clonotype turned up a few times. The chain joins TRBV5-1 to TRBJ2-3; D possibly corresponds to TRBD2 (6 bases). CDR1 is SGHRS and CDR2 is YFSETQ in the germline V gene. The CDR3 sequence is 16 residues long. The V end lost 4 bases, the J end lost 4 bases, and 19 bases lay between the germline ends. The CDR3 bases are TGCGCCAGCAGCCAACCCGGAGATGCGGGACCAGATACGCAGTATTTT. Its translation: CASSQPGDAGPDTQYF.

This clonotype has just a few counts. V and J are TRBV4-3 and TRBJ2-2, with 9 positions matching TRBD2. The CDR3 is 16 residues long. Trimming removed 0 bases from V and 6 bases from J; junction bases left unmatched: 5. Germline V gene data show CDR1 as LGHNA and CDR2 as YSLEER. This CDR3 is CASSQEGAGGPGELFF. The CDR3 nucleotides are TGCGCCAGCAGCCAAGAGGGGGCGGGAGGGCCCGGGGAGCTGTTTTTT.

In this sample, this clonotype turned up a few times. CDR3 bases: TGTGCCAGCAGCCCGGGACAGCTCTATGGCTACACCTTC. Translating gives CASSPGQLYGYTF. The rearrangement uses TRBV7-9 and TRBJ1-2; 7 nucleotides line up with TRBD1. The CDR3 covers 13 residues. Germline trimming cut 5 bases from V and 4 bases from J; bases unmatched to any gene: 4. Per the germline V gene, CDR1 is SEHNR and CDR2 is FQNEAQ (reference sequence).

This clonotype was observed once. V and J are TRBV28 and TRBJ1-6, with D hard to call. Germline loops: CDR1 MDHEN, CDR2 SYDVKM. This CDR3 region has 12 residues. V lost 5 bases and J 9 bases, leaving 8 bases between the germline ends. The CDR3 spells CASSTPGSPLHF. In nucleotides, the CDR3 is TGTGCCAGCAGTACCCCAGGTTCACCCCTCCACTTT.

This clonotype was seen a handful of times. The CDR3 DNA reads TGCAGTGCTAATTGGAAGCGGGGGGGTGAGCAGTACTTC. Its protein product is CSANWKRGGEQYF. This chain links TRBV20-1 with TRBJ2-7; 10 nucleotides match TRBD2. CDR3 length: 13 amino acids. Per the germline V gene, CDR1 is DFQATT and CDR2 is SNEGSKA (reference sequence). Trimming at V came to 4 bases and at J to 7 bases, leaving 7 bases not matched to a gene.

This clonotype was observed a few times. The rearrangement uses TRBV10-3 and TRBJ1-5, with D hard to call. The ends were cut back, 2 bases at V and 4 bases at J, with 6 bases in the middle. CDR3 length equals 13 residues. CDR1 is ENHRY and CDR2 is SYGVKD in the germline V gene. CDR3 coding DNA: TGTGCCATCAGTGAGACGCCAAATCAGCCCCAGCATTTT. It yields the protein CAISETPNQPQHF.

This clonotype has only a few counts. The rearrangement joins TRBV7-9 to TRBJ1-3; 7 nucleotides align to TRBD1. V was pared by 5 bases and J by 4 bases, with 5 bases of the junction left unmatched. The CDR3 contains 14 residues. Germline V gene lookup returns CDR1 SEHNR and CDR2 FQNEAQ (reference sequence). The CDR3 reads CASSPPGQGNTIYF. In DNA form, the CDR3 reads TGTGCCAGCAGCCCTCCGGGACAGGGAAACACCATATATTTT.

J is TRBJ2-1 and V is TRBV6-6, with D possibly being TRBD1 (6 bases). CDR1 is MNHNY and CDR2 is SVGAGI in the germline V gene (reference sequence). This CDR3 is built from 13 residues. Trimming took off 2 bases at V and 9 bases at J, with 11 bases between the two ends. CDR3 loop: CASSYPGAVEQFF. The CDR3, as DNA: TGTGCCAGCAGTTACCCAGGGGCGGTTGAGCAGTTCTTC.

This sequence joins TRBV6-8 and TRBJ2-5, with D maybe TRBD2 (5 bases). CDR1 and CDR2 (germline): MNHGY, SAAAGT. V was clipped by 2 bases and J by 5 bases, with 12 bases between them. The CDR3 length is 14 residues. The CDR3 nucleotides are TGTGCCAGCAGTTACCCACGGGGTGGGGAGACCCAGTACTTC. Translating it yields CASSYPRGGETQYF.

The genes are TRBV5-1 and TRBJ2-7; D remains unclear. The V end lost 0 bases, the J end lost 7 bases, and 11 bases lay between the germline ends. In germline, CDR1 is SGHRS, CDR2 YFSETQ. This CDR3 comprises 13 residues. The CDR3 loop reads CASSLVRGREQYF. In DNA, the CDR3 is TGCGCCAGCAGCTTGGTCAGAGGCAGGGAGCAGTACTTC.

This chain uses TRBV29-1 with TRBJ1-1, with TRBD1 identical over 9 bases. J was trimmed by 0 bases and V by 7 bases; bases with no gene match: 9. Germline V gives CDR1 SQVTM, CDR2 ANQGSEA. The CDR3 has 15 residues. The DNA of the CDR3 is TGCAGCGCATGGCGGGGACAGGGACTGAACACTGAAGCTTTCTTT. Residues: CSAWRGQGLNTEAFF.

The chain is built from TRBV7-9 and TRBJ2-3; D is unresolved. Trimming left V 5 bases short and J 5 bases short, with 5 bases between. The CDR3 has 11 residues. CDR1 and CDR2 (germline): SEHNR, FQNEAQ (reference sequence). DNA of the CDR3: TGTGCCAGCAGCCGACAAGATACGCAGTATTTT. This translates into CASSRQDTQYF.

The rearrangement links TRBV15 to TRBJ2-1; tentative D call: TRBD2 (7 bases). CDR1 LNHNV and CDR2 YYDKDF come from the germline V gene (reference sequence). V gave up 0 bases and J gave up 8 bases, with 17 bases separating them. The CDR3 length is 16 residues. The CDR3 DNA is TGTGCCACCAGCAGAGATAGGGGGGGATGGGGCGATGAGCAGTTCTTC. Translated, it gives CATSRDRGGWGDEQFF.

This chain uses TRBV7-6 with TRBJ2-1, with 13 bases aligning to TRBD2. The CDR3 runs to 14 residues. The germline CDR1 and CDR2 sequences are SGHVS and FNYEAQ. The J segment lost 9 bases and the V segment lost 5 bases, leaving 4 bases of the junction unmatched. CDR3 sequence reads: CASSLLAGGGEQFF. The DNA for the CDR3 is TGTGCCAGCAGCCTACTAGCGGGAGGGGGTGAGCAGTTCTTC.

This clonotype has only one observation. This chain links TRBV10-3 with TRBJ2-1; 7 bases fit TRBD2. V shed 0 bases, J shed 3 bases, and the junction held 5 bases outside the gene matches. The CDR3 length is 16 residues. The germline gives CDR1 ENHRY, CDR2 SYGVKD. This CDR3 reads CAISESYGGGYNEQFF. CDR3 DNA: TGTGCCATCAGTGAGTCTTATGGGGGGGGCTACAATGAGCAGTTCTTC.

V gene TRBV7-2 combines with J gene TRBJ1-2; perhaps TRBD1 as D (6 bases). The CDR3 spans 13 residues. Germline V gene data show CDR1 as SGHTA and CDR2 as FQGNSA. V was clipped by 7 bases and J by 5 bases, with 14 bases between them. The CDR3 DNA follows: TGTGCCAGCAACACAGGGATGTTATATGGCTACACCTTC. Amino acid sequence: CASNTGMLYGYTF.

The CDR3 loop reads CASSPEASGVQETQYF. The CDR3 DNA reads as TGCGCCAGCAGCCCAGAGGCTAGCGGGGTCCAAGAGACCCAGTACTTC. This rearrangement joins TRBV5-1 to TRBJ2-5, with 9 bases aligning to TRBD2. Unmatched junction bases numbered 8, after V lost 4 bases and J lost 1 base. Per the germline V gene, CDR1 is SGHRS and CDR2 is YFSETQ. CDR3 length equals 16 residues.

Many counts were recorded for this clonotype. This chain connects TRBV10-1 to TRBJ2-1, with TRBD2 matching over 13 bases. Germline-derived CDR1 and CDR2 are WNHNN and SYGVQD (reference sequence). The junction had 6 bases not matched to a gene; V was cut back by 4 bases and J by 6 bases. The CDR3 runs to 16 residues. CDR3 sequence (DNA): TGCGCCAGCAGTGCTCTTACTAGCGGGAGGGCCAATGAGCAGTTCTTC. Protein: CASSALTSGRANEQFF.

This clonotype was seen repeatedly, ten times or more. This sequence joins TRBV29-1 and TRBJ2-2; D is unclear. Between the trimmed V and J ends, which lost 3 bases and 2 bases, there was a span of 13 bases. The length of the CDR3 is 15 residues. Germline V gene lookup returns CDR1 SQVTM and CDR2 ANQGSEA. The CDR3 nucleotides read TGCAGCGTTGAGAAGGCTATCGCCAACACCGGGGAGCTGTTTTTT. This codes for CSVEKAIANTGELFF.